This TCR beta chain was captured in a study of blood T cell repertoires in COVID-19. Study-wide context: Nucleic acid was either cDNA or gDNA, and it came from T cells, B-cell-depleted T cells, or PBMCs.

Trimming took 2 bases from V and 1 from J, leaving 8 bases between them. Germline CDR1 is SQVTM and CDR2 is ANQGSEA. CDR3 length: 13 residues. In the original analysis: Researchers report that nucleated cell counts were estimated from reference gene primer amplification. Generated by immunoSEQ multiplex PCR, the TCRdb table keeps only in-frame clones and is missing some. The V and J calls and the clone size are those of that table, but D and trimming were determined from the DNA. This table holds more than 150,000 clones, roughly 84% found once. Two negative PCRs, clearance, or symptom resolution characterized the recovered Cohort 3 donors.

The sequenced sample was PBMCs or T cells enriched from blood (not recorded which). The chain employs TRBV29-1 and TRBJ1-1; D unresolved. This TCR derives from a woman aged 45 to 65 who had recovered from COVID-19. The CDR3 reads CSVEITSNTEAFF. In DNA, the CDR3 is TGCAGCGTTGAAATAACATCGAACACTGAAGCTTTCTTT.